The 30 T cell receptor beta chains below all came from one sample that was sequenced in a study of T-cell memory formation after mild COVID-19 (dated by TCRdb to the early 2020s). Libraries were constructed by 5' RACE. Reads for this sample came from an Illumina NovaSeq 6000. Clones were called with MiXCR by TCRdb after fastp trimmed the public reads at Q25, and only in-frame beta chains were retained. Rows are unified per CDR3 protein, each entry keeping the most common DNA and genes. The sample contains approximately 240,000 distinct CDR3 sequences, 15% to 20% of them found a single time. The ten largest clones take up 3.5% to 4% of the sample. The sequenced material came from PBMCs or a T cell subset sorted from them (not recorded which). Every receptor here comes from a man aged 18 to 29 who had mild COVID-19 (a few samples of this study predate the infection). The sample titles of this study are shuffled in the database, so cell type and time point are left out; the donor was told from shared clones.

The J gene is TRBJ2-3, the V gene TRBV7-9, with D maybe TRBD2 (5 bases). CDR3 length: 19 residues. The V end was cut by 5 bases, the J end by 0 bases, with 24 bases between. Germline CDR1 and CDR2: SEHNR and FQNEAQ (reference sequence). The chain's CDR3 is CASSQTRSSRPGSTDTQYF. DNA of the CDR3: TGTGCCAGCAGCCAAACCCGATCTTCGAGACCGGGAAGCACAGATACGCAGTATTTT. The full variable domain, its missing parts supplied by reference TRBV7-9 and TRBJ2-3, is DTGVSQNPRHKITKRGQNVTFRCDPISEHNRLYWYRQTLGQGPEFLTYFQNEAQLEKSRLLSDRFSAERPKGSFSTLEIQRTEQGDSAMYLCASSQTRSSRPGSTDTQYFGPGTRLTVL.

The chain employs TRBV30 and TRBJ2-5, with D hard to call. The V and J ends lost 0 bases and 5 bases respectively, with 7 bases between them. The CDR3 is 12 residues long. Germline V gene sequence: CDR1 GTSNPN, CDR2 SVGIG (reference sequence). CDR3 sequence: CAWSVRVETQYF. CDR3 sequence (DNA): TGTGCCTGGAGTGTACGGGTTGAGACCCAGTACTTC.

In its sample, this clonotype was seen a few times. The rearrangement links TRBV6-5 to TRBJ1-1; 8 bases map to TRBD1. The CDR3 is made up of 13 amino acids. Per the germline V gene, CDR1 is MNHEY and CDR2 is SVGAGI. V was clipped by 7 bases and J by 11 bases; unmatched bases: 12. CDR3 sequence: CASIPGPRQGAFF. CDR3 nucleotide sequence: TGTGCCAGCATCCCGGGCCCCCGACAGGGGGCTTTCTTT.

This clonotype was seen a handful of times. The chain uses TRBV12-3 or TRBV12-4 and TRBJ2-3, with D uncertain. The CDR3 contains 14 residues. V was pared by 1 base and J by 2 bases, with 7 bases between. The chain's CDR3 is CASSLDTYTDTQYF. The CDR3 DNA reads TGTGCCAGCAGTTTAGACACTTACACAGATACGCAGTATTTT.

This clonotype has just a few counts. The V call is TRBV20-1, the J call TRBJ2-1, with 9 bases that match TRBD2. The V gene end was trimmed by 6 bases and the J gene end by 7 bases; junction bases not matched to a gene: 10. Germline values: CDR1 DFQATT, CDR2 SNEGSKA (reference sequence). The CDR3 is 14 amino acids. The CDR3 DNA is TGCAGTGCCCAGAGGGCGGGGGGGCCAAATGAGCAGTTCTTC. As protein: CSAQRAGGPNEQFF.

This clonotype was counted a few times. The rearrangement uses TRBV2 and TRBJ2-3, with D unclear. The V and J ends lost 7 bases and 3 bases respectively, with 5 bases between them. The CDR3 runs to 11 residues. CDR1 and CDR2 from the germline V gene are SNHLY and FYNNEI. CDR3 in DNA: TGTGCCAGCATGGAAACAGATACGCAGTATTTT. This translates into CASMETDTQYF.

The genes are TRBV9 and TRBJ2-5; D is perhaps TRBD2 (6 bases). CDR3 length equals 15 residues. Germline CDR1 SGDLS, CDR2 YYNGEE. V gave up 4 bases and J gave up 5 bases, with 18 bases separating them. CDR3 in amino acids: CASSSGRSGRETQYF. Written as DNA, the CDR3 is TGTGCCAGCAGCAGCGGGCGCTCGGGGAGGGAGACCCAGTACTTC.

The V and J genes are TRBV7-9 and TRBJ1-5; D is ambiguous. Germline CDR1 SEHNR, CDR2 FQNEAQ (reference sequence). V dropped 0 bases and J dropped 1 base, with 10 bases sitting between them. The CDR3 loop spans 16 amino acids. CDR3 residues: CASSLARVGSNQPQHF. The DNA of the CDR3 is TGTGCCAGCAGCTTAGCGCGGGTGGGGAGCAATCAGCCCCAGCATTTT.

This chain links TRBV7-2 with TRBJ2-5; TRBD1 matches at 7 bases. V gave up 5 bases and J gave up 1 base; unmatched junction bases: 10. The CDR3 totals 16 residues. The germline CDR1 and CDR2 sequences are SGHTA and FQGNSA. CDR3 region: CASSPQVRDSQETQYF. Written as DNA, the CDR3 is TGTGCCAGCAGCCCGCAGGTCCGGGACAGCCAAGAGACCCAGTACTTC. The variable domain in full, with the rest retrieved from reference TRBV7-2 and TRBJ2-5, is GAGVSQSPSNKVTEKGKDVELRCDPISGHTALYWYRQSLGQGLEFLIYFQGNSAPDKSGLPSDRFSAERTGGSVSTLTIQRTQQEDSAVYLCASSPQVRDSQETQYFGPGTRLLVL.

The chain links TRBV6-1 to TRBJ2-1; D perhaps matches TRBD2 (7 bases). The CDR3 contains 12 residues. Germline values: CDR1 MNHNS, CDR2 SASEGT. V was shortened by 7 bases and J by 7 bases, with 11 bases between the two germline ends. This CDR3 reads CASNKGGNEQFF. The CDR3 DNA sequence: TGTGCCAGCAACAAGGGGGGGAATGAGCAGTTCTTC.

This clonotype was observed a handful of times. The chain recombines TRBV12-3 or TRBV12-4 with TRBJ2-1; unclear D gene. Trimming removed 6 bases at V and 8 bases at J, with 8 bases between. The CDR3 is 11 residues long. The CDR3: CASRSRDEQFF. The CDR3 DNA is TGTGCCAGCAGATCTAGGGATGAGCAGTTCTTC.

This clonotype was observed a few times. The chain carries TRBV4-3 and TRBJ1-5, with 8 bases matching TRBD1. CDR3 length equals 14 residues. Losses at the gene ends were 3 bases for V and 4 bases for J; bases not matched to a gene: 2. In germline, CDR1 is LGHNA, CDR2 YSLEER. CDR3 DNA sequence: TGCGCCAGCAGCCAGGACAGGGAGAATCAGCCCCAGCATTTT. This translates into CASSQDRENQPQHF.

The J gene is TRBJ2-7, the V gene TRBV30; perhaps TRBD2 as D (6 bases). Trimming cost V 5 bases and J 6 bases, with 17 bases left between them. CDR3 length equals 13 residues. Germline V gene data show CDR1 as GTSNPN and CDR2 as SVGIG (reference sequence). The CDR3 region has the DNA TGTGCCTGGGAAAAGGAGGGGTCGGGCGAGCAGTACTTC. Protein: CAWEKEGSGEQYF.

This clonotype was seen a handful of times. This chain links TRBV19 with TRBJ1-5; D unresolved. The CDR3 is made up of 13 amino acids. Per the germline V gene, CDR1 is LNHDA and CDR2 is SQIVND (reference sequence). V was shortened by 5 bases and J by 3 bases, with 8 bases between the two germline ends. CDR3 sequence (DNA): TGTGCCAGTAGTGCCATGGACAATCAGCCCCAGCATTTT. Amino acids: CASSAMDNQPQHF.

This clonotype was detected only a few times. The chain links TRBV3-1 to TRBJ2-7; D not resolved. The CDR3 consists of 12 residues. Germline lookup yields CDR1 LGHDT and CDR2 YNNKEL (reference sequence). Deletions cut 1 base from V and 6 bases from J, with 7 bases between. The CDR3, as DNA: TGTGCCAGCAGCCAAGTGGGTCTCGAGCAGTACTTC. This codes for CASSQVGLEQYF.

J is TRBJ2-5 and V is TRBV5-1, with no clear D. CDR3 size: 13 residues. Trimming took 4 bases from V and 3 from J, leaving 10 bases between them. CDR1 and CDR2 (germline): SGHRS, YFSETQ. This CDR3 is CASSMLGKETQYF. DNA for the CDR3: TGCGCCAGCAGCATGCTGGGAAAAGAGACCCAGTACTTC.

The table lists this clonotype with many counts. The gene calls are TRBV7-6 and TRBJ2-5, with D possibly being TRBD1 or TRBD2 (5 bases each). Trimming stripped 5 bases from V and 2 bases from J, with 9 bases between. The CDR3 length is 13 residues. The germline V gene encodes CDR1 SGHVS and CDR2 FNYEAQ. The CDR3 region is CASSMGRQETQYF. The CDR3 nucleotides read TGTGCCAGCAGCATGGGACGGCAAGAGACCCAGTACTTC.

This rearrangement joins TRBV12-3 or TRBV12-4 to TRBJ2-7; D gene uncertain. V lost 8 bases and J 2 bases, leaving 13 bases between the germline ends. This CDR3 region has 13 residues. The CDR3 region has the DNA TGTGCCAGCGGCTTCTCCGGAACCTACGAGCAGTACTTC. Translating it yields CASGFSGTYEQYF.

The chain recombines TRBV6-5 with TRBJ1-1; D is possibly TRBD1 (6 bases). The germline CDR1 and CDR2 sequences are MNHEY and SVGAGI. With 0 bases removed from V and 1 base from J, the gap between germline ends came to 9 bases. The CDR3 loop spans 15 amino acids. The DNA of the CDR3 is TGTGCCAGCAGTTACTCGTTACAGGGGAACACTGAAGCTTTCTTT. Amino acid sequence: CASSYSLQGNTEAFF.

This clonotype has a handful of counts. V usage is TRBV7-2 and J usage is TRBJ1-2; perhaps TRBD1 as D (6 bases). Per the germline V gene, CDR1 is SGHTA and CDR2 is FQGNSA. V was trimmed by 1 base and J by 4 bases, leaving 13 bases between them. This CDR3 is built from 15 residues. The CDR3 loop reads CASSLEGGKGYGYTF. The CDR3 DNA sequence: TGTGCCAGCAGCTTAGAGGGGGGGAAGGGCTATGGCTACACCTTC.

CDR3 sequence: CASSGPRGSYNSPLHF. The CDR3, as DNA: TGTGCCAGCAGTGGCCCCAGGGGCTCCTATAATTCACCCCTCCACTTT. J is TRBJ1-6 and V is TRBV6-1; D is possibly TRBD1 (6 bases). The ends were cut back, 4 bases at V and 0 bases at J, with 10 bases in the middle. Germline CDR1 MNHNS, CDR2 SASEGT. There are 16 residues in the CDR3.

The chain joins TRBV19 to TRBJ1-2; D is ambiguous. Trimming cost V 5 bases and J 2 bases, with 15 bases left between them. Germline V gene data show CDR1 as LNHDA and CDR2 as SQIVND (reference sequence). CDR3 length: 15 amino acids. CDR3: CASSLTWTANYGYTF. CDR3 DNA: TGTGCCAGTAGTCTAACCTGGACGGCCAACTATGGCTACACCTTC. Filled out from reference TRBV19 and TRBJ1-2, the complete variable domain reads DGGITQSPKYLFRKEGQNVTLSCEQNLNHDAMYWYRQDPGQGLRLIYYSQIVNDFQKGDIAEGYSVSREKKESFPLTVTSAQKNPTAFYLCASSLTWTANYGYTFGSGTRLTVV.

In its sample, this clonotype was seen many times. This chain links TRBV4-3 with TRBJ1-2; weak D call: TRBD1 (6 bases). Trimming removed 0 bases at V and 7 bases at J, with 9 bases between. Germline assignment: CDR1 LGHNA and CDR2 YSLEER. The CDR3 consists of 13 residues. In DNA form, the CDR3 reads TGCGCCAGCAGCCAAGAGGGGGCGGGTGGCTACACCTTC. This translates into CASSQEGAGGYTF.

This clonotype showed up just a few times. The chain combines TRBV6-6 with TRBJ2-4; 9 nucleotides align to TRBD1. The CDR3 loop spans 13 amino acids. V shed 7 bases, J shed 7 bases, and the junction held 5 bases outside the gene matches. Germline loops: CDR1 MNHNY, CDR2 SVGAGI (reference sequence). DNA of the CDR3: TGTGCCAGCACCTTAGGACAGGGGAACATTCAGTACTTC. Translated, it gives CASTLGQGNIQYF.

The chain joins TRBV5-1 to TRBJ1-1; 7 nucleotides line up with TRBD1. CDR1 is SGHRS and CDR2 is YFSETQ in the germline V gene. With 4 bases clipped from V and 3 bases from J, the junction kept 3 bases outside the gene matches. This CDR3 comprises 13 residues. The CDR3 reads CASSVTGYTEAFF. In nucleotides, the CDR3 is TGCGCCAGCAGCGTGACAGGGTACACTGAAGCTTTCTTT. Based on the CDR3 plus reference TRBV5-1 and TRBJ1-1, the full variable domain is KAGVTQTPRYLIKTRGQQVTLSCSPISGHRSVSWYQQTPGQGLQFLFEYFSETQRNKGNFPGRFSGRQFSNSRSEMNVSTLELGDSALYLCASSVTGYTEAFFGQGTRLTVV.

The chain is built from TRBV29-1 and TRBJ2-7; possibly TRBD1 or TRBD2 for D (5 bases each). Trimming took 4 bases from V and 0 from J, leaving 16 bases between them. The CDR3 consists of 15 residues. The germline gives CDR1 SQVTM, CDR2 ANQGSEA. This CDR3 reads CSVAYGATSSYEQYV. CDR3 coding DNA: TGCAGCGTTGCTTACGGGGCTACCAGCTCCTACGAGCAGTACGTC.

In its sample, this clonotype was seen a few times. The rearrangement links TRBV23-1 to TRBJ2-7; D might be TRBD2 (6 bases). TRBV23-1 is designated an ORF whose function remains uncertain. V shed 9 bases and J shed 3 bases, with 18 bases lying between them. The CDR3 is 14 amino acids. Here the CDR3 DNA reads TGCGCCAGAGGAATATCGCGGGGTTACTACGAGCAGTACGTC. Translation gives CARGISRGYYEQYV.

This sequence joins TRBV20-1 and TRBJ2-3; 7 positions match TRBD2. Unmatched junction bases numbered 8, after V lost 2 bases and J lost 3 bases. Germline CDR1 is DFQATT and CDR2 is SNEGSKA (reference sequence). The CDR3 is 15 residues long. The CDR3: CSARSPSGGTDTQYF. The CDR3 DNA reads TGCAGTGCTAGATCCCCTAGCGGAGGTACAGATACGCAGTATTTT.

The rearrangement uses TRBV24-1 and TRBJ2-1; tentatively, D is TRBD1 (6 bases). Per the germline V gene, CDR1 is KGHDR and CDR2 is SFDVKD. The ends were cut back, 4 bases at V and 10 bases at J, with 16 bases in the middle. The CDR3 covers 14 residues. The CDR3 DNA reads as TGTGCCACCAGTGAAGAACAGGGCAGGGGCGAGCAGTTCTTC. This encodes CATSEEQGRGEQFF.

Only a few counts were recorded for this clonotype. The rearrangement uses TRBV29-1 and TRBJ1-1, with a possible D match to TRBD1 (5 bases). The CDR3 is 13 amino acids. Germline lookup yields CDR1 SQVTM and CDR2 ANQGSEA. The V end lost 4 bases, the J end lost 1 base, and 10 bases lay between the germline ends. As DNA, the CDR3 is TGCAGCGTTGCGCAGCAGGGGAACACTGAAGCTTTCTTT. It yields the protein CSVAQQGNTEAFF.